Each of the 29 T cell receptor beta chains below was sequenced from the same sample in a study of Ad26.COV2.S vaccination and SARS-CoV-2 variants. The treatment: roughly 18 received Ad26.COV2.S at low or high dose, single or two shots; roughly five received placebo; per-sample allocation not given. Following the first vaccine or placebo injection, samples were taken on day 63. TCRdb keeps only in-frame clones here, not all; method: immunoSEQ multiplex PCR. The table includes about 350,000 clones, roughly 89% detected once. The sequencing here drew on peripheral blood, taken in a trial of Ad26.COV2.S vaccine versus placebo. The receptor source for this set is a person between 18 and 65 years old who received the Ad26.COV2.S COVID-19 vaccine or a placebo.

This chain joins TRBV28 and TRBJ1-6; the D is unclear. Germline values: CDR1 MDHEN, CDR2 SYDVKM. The CDR3 runs to 16 residues. V dropped 1 base and J dropped 7 bases, with 14 bases sitting between them. Here the CDR3 reads CASSLSGFLENSPLHF. The CDR3 DNA sequence: TGTGCCAGCAGTTTATCGGGCTTCCTCGAGAATTCACCCCTCCACTTT.

The rearrangement joins TRBV18 to TRBJ1-1; D unresolved. The CDR3 has 14 residues. Deletions cut 3 bases from V and 4 bases from J, with 12 bases between. Germline CDR1 reads KGHSH; CDR2 reads LQKENI. This CDR3 is CASSPGVERTEAFF. DNA of the CDR3: TGTGCCAGCTCACCTGGGGTCGAGCGCACTGAAGCTTTCTTT.

The chain has TRBV10-1 and TRBJ2-5; D is possibly TRBD1 (5 bases). This CDR3 comprises 14 residues. With 2 bases removed from V and 8 bases from J, the gap between germline ends came to 15 bases. CDR1 and CDR2 from the germline V gene are WNHNN and SYGVQD (reference sequence). Here the CDR3 DNA reads TGCGCCAGCAGTGAGATTTCGCAGGGTGGAACCCAGTACTTC. As protein: CASSEISQGGTQYF.

The rearrangement links TRBV6-5 to TRBJ1-1; D is unresolved. CDR3 length: 12 residues. Germline V gives CDR1 MNHEY, CDR2 SVGAGI. The V end lost 2 bases, the J end lost 7 bases, and 8 bases lay between the germline ends. CDR3 nucleotide sequence: TGTGCCAGCAGTTACGGGCGGGGTGAAGCTTTCTTT. As protein: CASSYGRGEAFF.

The chain is built from TRBV5-6 and TRBJ1-1, with TRBD1 identical over 7 bases. The CDR3 is 12 residues long. CDR1 and CDR2 from the germline V gene are SGHDT and YYEEEE. Unmatched junction bases numbered 2, after V lost 0 bases and J lost 9 bases. In DNA, the CDR3 is TGTGCCAGCAGCTTGGCGACAGGGAAAGCTTTCTTT. Encoded protein: CASSLATGKAFF.

The rearrangement uses TRBV11-2 and TRBJ2-2; 9 positions match TRBD1. With 5 bases clipped from V and 2 bases from J, the junction kept 6 bases outside the gene matches. Germline CDR1 and CDR2: SGHAT and FQNNGV. CDR3 length: 16 residues. CDR3 DNA sequence: TGTGCCAGCAGCCGCAGGACAGGGGATAACACCGGGGAGCTGTTTTTT. Translation gives CASSRRTGDNTGELFF. Variable domain in full (rest from reference TRBV11-2 and TRBJ2-2): EAGVAQSPRYKIIEKRQSVAFWCNPISGHATLYWYQQILGQGPKLLIQFQNNGVVDDSQLPKDRFSAERLKGVDSTLKIQPAKLEDSAVYLCASSRRTGDNTGELFFGEGSRLTVL.

The chain uses TRBV7-8 and TRBJ2-7, with TRBD1 matching 7 bases. CDR1 and CDR2 (germline): SGHVS, FQNEAQ. The CDR3 runs 14 residues. Trimming at V came to 5 bases and at J to 6 bases, leaving 10 bases not matched to a gene. CDR3: CASSPTGLEREQYF. CDR3 nucleotide sequence: TGTGCCAGCAGCCCGACAGGGCTAGAACGCGAGCAGTACTTC.

The chain joins TRBV29-1 to TRBJ2-3; D is undetermined. The CDR3 spans 11 residues. CDR1 SQVTM and CDR2 ANQGSEA come from the germline V gene. V was trimmed by 6 bases and J by 4 bases, leaving 8 bases between them. The CDR3 region is CSVHLSDTQYF. As DNA, the CDR3 is TGCAGCGTCCACCTATCAGATACGCAGTATTTT.

The chain recombines TRBV9 with TRBJ2-2, with TRBD1 as a possible D gene (5 bases). Deletions cut 4 bases from V and 4 bases from J, with 14 bases between. The germline V gene has CDR1 SGDLS and CDR2 YYNGEE. This CDR3 comprises 15 residues. The DNA of the CDR3 is TGTGCCAGCAGCACCAGGGATCTCTTCACCGGGGAGCTGTTTTTT. Translation gives CASSTRDLFTGELFF.

This sequence joins TRBV9 and TRBJ2-2, with D unclear. CDR3 size: 15 residues. Trimming shortened V by 1 base and J by 4 bases, and 11 bases separated the two germline ends. Looked up from germline, CDR1 is SGDLS and CDR2 is YYNGEE. DNA for the CDR3: TGTGCCAGCAGCGTAATCGCAGAAGGCACCGGGGAGCTGTTTTTT. Translation: CASSVIAEGTGELFF.

This chain links TRBV5-6 with TRBJ2-5; D might be TRBD1 or TRBD2, each matching 5 bases. This CDR3 spans 14 amino acids. The germline gives CDR1 SGHDT, CDR2 YYEEEE. The V end lost 2 bases, the J end lost 5 bases, and 13 bases lay between the germline ends. The CDR3 DNA is TGTGCCAGCAGCTTCCACACCAGGGAGGAGACCCAGTACTTC. As protein: CASSFHTREETQYF.

The J gene is TRBJ1-1, the V gene TRBV5-4; D gene ambiguous. The ends were cut back, 4 bases at V and 1 base at J, with 8 bases in the middle. The CDR3 covers 13 residues. The germline gives CDR1 SGHNT, CDR2 YYREEE (reference sequence). CDR3 region: CASSGRGNTEAFF. DNA for the CDR3: TGTGCCAGCAGCGGGCGTGGGAACACTGAAGCTTTCTTT.

The V gene is TRBV4-1, the J gene TRBJ2-7; 7 positions agree with TRBD1. After removal of 0 bases from V and 2 bases from J, the junction contained 4 bases not matched to a gene. Germline V gene lookup returns CDR1 MGHRA and CDR2 YSYEKL. This CDR3 spans 15 amino acids. The CDR3 coding sequence is TGCGCCAGCAGCCAAGAAGGACAGGAGCCCTACGAGCAGTACTTC. Translated: CASSQEGQEPYEQYF.

The V call is TRBV5-6, the J call TRBJ1-1, with D maybe TRBD1 (5 bases). The germline CDR1 and CDR2 sequences are SGHDT and YYEEEE. This CDR3 spans 16 amino acids. Trimming took off 4 bases at V and 10 bases at J, with 26 bases between the two ends. CDR3 bases: TGTGCCAGCAGCCGGGGGATTTTCGACCCCGGTAGGCCAGCTTTCTTT. As protein: CASSRGIFDPGRPAFF.

This chain connects TRBV4-1 to TRBJ2-7; D not certain. Germline loops: CDR1 MGHRA, CDR2 YSYEKL. The CDR3 loop spans 13 amino acids. Trimming left V 1 base short and J 6 bases short, with 10 bases between. Here the CDR3 DNA reads TGCGCCAGCAGCCAAGTGGACGCAGCCGAGCAGTACTTC. Its translation: CASSQVDAAEQYF.

V is TRBV13 and J is TRBJ2-3, with D maybe TRBD2 (5 bases). CDR3 length equals 17 residues. V was shortened by 2 bases and J by 8 bases, with 23 bases between the two germline ends. Germline V lookup: CDR1 PRHDT, CDR2 FYEKMQ (reference sequence). CDR3: CASSLTSRGRKRSTQYF. In DNA form, the CDR3 reads TGTGCCAGCAGCTTAACCTCCCGGGGAAGGAAGAGATCTACGCAGTATTTT.

The V gene is TRBV11-2, the J gene TRBJ2-1; D remains ambiguous. Germline V CDR1 and CDR2: SGHAT, FQNNGV. Trimming stripped 9 bases from V and 5 bases from J, with 14 bases between. The CDR3 length is 13 residues. Here the CDR3 DNA reads TGTGCCAGTTCGCGAGGTGGTCACAATGAGCAGTTCTTC. Protein product: CASSRGGHNEQFF.

V and J are TRBV5-1 and TRBJ2-7; D is perhaps TRBD1 or TRBD2 (5 bases each). Germline loops: CDR1 SGHRS, CDR2 YFSETQ. V was pared by 1 base and J by 6 bases, with 11 bases between. The CDR3 sequence is 13 residues long. The CDR3 DNA is TGCGCCAGCAGCTTGAGGGGTGGAGGCGAGCAGTACTTC. Protein sequence: CASSLRGGGEQYF.

The V gene is TRBV5-4, the J gene TRBJ1-1; maybe TRBD1 (5 bases). The CDR3 sequence is 14 residues long. Per the germline V gene, CDR1 is SGHNT and CDR2 is YYREEE (reference sequence). V was trimmed by 0 bases and J by 2 bases, leaving 8 bases between them. CDR3 coding DNA: TGTGCCAGCAGCTTGGACAGGAGCAACACTGAAGCTTTCTTT. This gives the protein CASSLDRSNTEAFF.

The CDR3 reads CASSPWGGTTEQYF. CDR3 sequence (DNA): TGTGCCAGCAGCCCCTGGGGAGGGACTACCGAGCAGTACTTC. The chain employs TRBV7-9 and TRBJ2-7, with TRBD2 matching 7 bases. The CDR3 runs 14 residues. CDR1 SEHNR and CDR2 FQNEAQ come from the germline V gene (reference sequence). V trimming: 5 bases; J trimming: 6 bases; junction bases outside the gene matches: 10.

This rearrangement joins TRBV12-3 or TRBV12-4 to TRBJ2-1, with D perhaps TRBD2 (5 bases). The CDR3 covers 13 residues. Deletions cut 8 bases from V and 10 bases from J, with 18 bases between. Written as DNA, the CDR3 is TGTGCCAGCTCAAATCCGGGGAAGTTCGAGCAGTTCTTC. This encodes CASSNPGKFEQFF.

The chain employs TRBV5-6 and TRBJ2-3; D might be TRBD1 (5 bases). The germline V gene encodes CDR1 SGHDT and CDR2 YYEEEE. The CDR3 is made up of 14 amino acids. Trimming stripped 0 bases from V and 2 bases from J, with 7 bases between. CDR3 nucleotides: TGTGCCAGCAGCTTGGGACAGACCACAGATACGCAGTATTTT. It translates to CASSLGQTTDTQYF.

J is TRBJ2-1 and V is TRBV5-8, with a tentative D call TRBD2 (5 bases). Trimming stripped 4 bases from V and 1 base from J, with 12 bases between. The CDR3 runs to 15 residues. Germline CDR1 reads SGHTS; CDR2 reads YDEGEE. This chain's CDR3 is CASSPEGRSYNEQFF. The CDR3 DNA reads TGTGCCAGCAGCCCAGAGGGCCGATCCTACAATGAGCAGTTCTTC.

The chain combines TRBV5-1 with TRBJ1-1, with D hard to call. The V gene lost 0 bases and the J gene lost 3 bases, with 6 bases spanning the gap. CDR3 length equals 13 residues. Germline assignment: CDR1 SGHRS and CDR2 YFSETQ. CDR3 sequence (DNA): TGCGCCAGCAGCTTGGGGCATGACACTGAAGCTTTCTTT. Translated, it gives CASSLGHDTEAFF.

The gene calls are TRBV5-4 and TRBJ2-7, with 8 bases aligning to TRBD2. Germline V gene data show CDR1 as SGHNT and CDR2 as YYREEE (reference sequence). V was pared by 2 bases and J by 7 bases, with 8 bases of the junction left unmatched. The length of the CDR3 is 14 residues. The CDR3 sequence is CASSLGTSPLEQYF. The CDR3 coding sequence is TGTGCCAGCAGCTTAGGGACTAGTCCCCTGGAGCAGTACTTC.

The rearrangement joins TRBV10-3 to TRBJ1-4, with D hard to call. Germline V lookup: CDR1 ENHRY, CDR2 SYGVKD. The CDR3 is 13 amino acids. V dropped 3 bases and J dropped 8 bases, with 10 bases sitting between them. CDR3 nucleotides: TGTGCCATCAGTGACGGAGGGTCCGAAAAACTGTTTTTT. Protein sequence: CAISDGGSEKLFF.

The CDR3 nucleotides are TGTGCCAGCAGCGTTACAAGCCAGCTAAGGGACATTCAGTACTTC. It yields the protein CASSVTSQLRDIQYF. J is TRBJ2-4 and V is TRBV9; D remains ambiguous. The V gene lost 2 bases and the J gene lost 8 bases, with 17 bases spanning the gap. This CDR3 contains 15 residues. Germline V gene sequence: CDR1 SGDLS, CDR2 YYNGEE.

Only a few counts were recorded for this clone. V and J are TRBV2 and TRBJ1-2; the match to TRBD1 covers 8 bases. The CDR3 length is 12 residues. V dropped 6 bases and J dropped 4; count of bases not matched to a gene: 1. Germline CDR1 is SNHLY and CDR2 is FYNNEI. Here the CDR3 reads CASRQGAYGYTF. The CDR3 DNA reads TGTGCCAGCAGGCAGGGGGCCTATGGCTACACCTTC.

Concerning this clone: Other nucleotide sequences in the sample specify the same CDR3. The rearrangement uses TRBV28 and TRBJ2-7; possible D gene TRBD1, 5 bases. Germline assignment: CDR1 MDHEN and CDR2 SYDVKM. This CDR3 comprises 12 residues. V was trimmed by 5 bases and J by 3 bases, leaving 8 bases between them. CDR3 nucleotides: TGTGCCAGCAGTCTCCAGGGCTACGAGCAGTACTTC. It translates to CASSLQGYEQYF.